This is a list of T cell receptor beta chains from one sample in a study of T cells in Graves' hyperthyroidism and ophthalmopathy. TCRdb independently ran MiXCR on the multiplex PCR reads; one entry per CDR3 protein. This sample has approximately 560,000 distinct CDR3 sequences, with approximately 14% found just once. The sequencing input was blood. The receptors originated from a woman in her 30s with Graves' hyperthyroidism. Each CDR3 is given with its conserved first and last residue.

V gene	J gene	CDR3 protein
TRBV27	TRBJ2-4	CASSLSRRQVVQYF
TRBV29-1	TRBJ2-5	CSAGTDLGETQYF
TRBV6-2/TRBV6-3	TRBJ1-2	CVSSGGGQGNGYTF
TRBV6-1	TRBJ2-1	CASRPGTSGYNEQFF
TRBV9	TRBJ2-4	CASSVDQGGAGGNIQYF
TRBV6-2/TRBV6-3	TRBJ2-1	CASRVTSGSYNEQFF
TRBV12-3/TRBV12-4	TRBJ1-4	CASSLGTGTNEKLFF
TRBV27	TRBJ2-7	CASSLMTNSYEQYF
TRBV5-1	TRBJ2-2	CASGVNTGELFF
TRBV4-2	TRBJ1-1	CASHKGGGQAMNTEAFF
TRBV30	TRBJ1-1	CAWRGGGRTEAFF
TRBV30	TRBJ2-7	CAWSFGTGFYEQYF
TRBV4-1	TRBJ1-4	CASSQERYRANEKLFF
TRBV7-9	TRBJ2-7	CASSSKQTSGSYEQYF
TRBV20-1	TRBJ1-4	CSARPEPFNEKLFF
TRBV12-3/TRBV12-4	TRBJ2-1	CASRPDRLPNNEQFF
TRBV20-1	TRBJ2-3	CSARLTSTDTQYF
TRBV12-3/TRBV12-4	TRBJ1-5	CASSPRDSSNQPQHF
TRBV29-1	TRBJ2-4	CSALSTGADIQYF
TRBV6-2/TRBV6-3	TRBJ2-1	CASSLQVGEQFF
TRBV29-1	TRBJ1-2	CSVVQDDYGYTF
TRBV12-3/TRBV12-4	TRBJ2-1	CASSSRVAGVNYNEQFF
TRBV28	TRBJ2-5	CASSATGKEETQYF
TRBV7-2	TRBJ2-3	CASSLRQTDTQYF
TRBV30	TRBJ1-5	CAWRVDYGNQPQHF
TRBV7-2	TRBJ2-7	CASSFGQISYEQYF
TRBV6-2/TRBV6-3	TRBJ2-4	CASSGTDLAKNIQYF
TRBV11-1	TRBJ2-7	CASSLVERNSYEQYF
TRBV27	TRBJ2-7	CATAGSSYEQYF
TRBV29-1	TRBJ2-1	CSVEIGTSLYNEQFF
TRBV20-1	TRBJ2-7	CSARGLASYEQYF
TRBV2	TRBJ2-5	CASSVVGPQETQYF
TRBV20-1	TRBJ2-1	CSAEGQSSSYNEQFF
TRBV27	TRBJ1-3	CATGQANGNTIYF